The T cell receptor (beta chain) described here comes from a study of Graves' ophthalmopathy and Graves' hyperthyroidism. Study-wide background: Hyperthyroidism is called stable when no ophthalmopathy develops within 18 months of follow-up.

RNA transcripts were the source from which TCR beta CDR3 regions were amplified. HTBI primers primed a first-round RT-PCR, and a second-round multiplex PCR followed. TCRdb itself ran the multiplex PCR reads through MiXCR, one entry per CDR3 protein. Among more than 1,000,000 distinct CDR3 sequences, 35% to 40% were seen once, and the ten largest hold 8.5% to 14%. General study points: With less than 90% sensitivity and more than 75% specificity, a 13-signature model separated ophthalmopathy from stable hyperthyroidism. In blood appeared most of the expanded thyroid clonotypes whose frequency exceeded 0.001.

Germline assignment: CDR1 SEHNR and CDR2 FQNEAQ (reference sequence). The ends were cut back, 5 bases at V and 7 bases at J, with 11 bases in the middle. The CDR3 extends over 12 amino acids. This clonotype was detected many times. Its matching antigen is unknown. This receptor was obtained from an adult man with Graves' hyperthyroidism. The chain has TRBV7-9 and TRBJ1-1; no clear D gene. Material: peripheral blood or thyroid tissue (not recorded which). The CDR3 loop is CASSQGRGEAFF. The CDR3 nucleotides are TGTGCCAGCAGCCAAGGGCGGGGTGAAGCTTTCTTT.